The 3 T cell receptor beta chains in this list originate from one sample, sequenced in a study of CD8+ T cells in alopecia areata. Sequencing relied on a cDNA template that was reverse transcribed from extracted RNA. Clones were sequenced by immunoSEQ multiplex PCR, and TCRdb holds only the in-frame ones, with some missing. The repertoire has around 210,000 clones, approximately 60% of them found once; the top ten carry 4.5% to 6%. Sequenced material: CD8+ T cells sorted from blood. These receptors came from a human donor in good health.

CDR3 sequence reads: CAWAPTGELFF. As DNA, the CDR3 is TGTGCCTGGGCCCCCACCGGGGAGCTGTTTTTT. The rearrangement links TRBV30 to TRBJ2-2; unclear D gene. Germline values: CDR1 GTSNPN, CDR2 SVGIG (reference sequence). The CDR3 sequence is 11 residues long. Trimming took 5 bases from V and 4 from J, leaving 5 bases between them. The whole variable domain, filled in from reference TRBV30 and TRBJ2-2, reads SQTIHQWPATLVQPVGSPLSLECTVEGTSNPNLYWYRQAAGRGLQLLFYSVGIGQISSEVPQNLSASRPQDRQFILSSKKLLLSDSGFYLCAWAPTGELFFGEGSRLTVL.

The count of this clone is one. The V and J genes are TRBV7-9 and TRBJ2-5; 9 bases fit TRBD2. Germline values: CDR1 SEHNR, CDR2 FQNEAQ (reference sequence). With 5 bases clipped from V and 3 bases from J, the junction kept 7 bases outside the gene matches. The CDR3 is made up of 15 amino acids. The CDR3 loop is CASSPAVAGEETQYF. Here the CDR3 DNA reads TGTGCCAGCAGCCCGGCGGTAGCGGGGGAAGAGACCCAGTACTTC.

At least ten counts were recorded for this clone. The chain employs TRBV11-1 and TRBJ2-1, with 9 bases aligning to TRBD1. Germline CDR1 and CDR2: SGHAT and FQDESV (reference sequence). The junction had 3 bases not matched to a gene; V was cut back by 3 bases and J by 6 bases. The CDR3 is 14 residues long. CDR3: CASSFDRGGNEQFF. The CDR3 nucleotides read TGTGCCAGCAGCTTCGACAGGGGGGGCAATGAGCAGTTCTTC.